The subject of this entry is one T cell receptor beta chain. Its antigen has not been determined. The input lacks base qualities; no much larger clone sits a single base away. This sample was included in a study of T cell responses to AZD1222 COVID-19 vaccine (dated by TCRdb to the early 2020s). With respect to the entire study: A total of about 240 trial participants underwent TCR sequencing, of whom about 200 received two doses of AZD1222 and about 25 received two doses of the MenACWY control vaccine. Trial participants were enrolled by age into subgroups of 18-55, 56-69 and 70-plus years, and around 150, 28 and 57 TCR-sequenced participants, respectively, were included in these subgroups. The paper as a whole reports these results and caveats: A significant rise in spike-specific TCR breadth and depth was observed after two AZD1222 doses relative to day 0 and relative to MenACWY recipients. Vaccine-associated CD4 TCRs spanned the whole spike protein, with dominant responses in regions 160-218 and 743-854. Only 5 to 7 AZD1222 recipients were SARS-CoV-2 seropositive at baseline, limiting conclusions about previously exposed vaccinees. Because no samples from the day 14 peak response were available, repertoires could be characterized only after the peak T cell response. In the small 56-69-year group, the increase in depth fell short of significance, most likely because of low power. Reportedly, close to half of the unique spike-specific TCRs recognized epitopes lying outside the regions that are mutated in the B.1.351 and B.1.1.7 variants. Participants were mostly white British, with more females than males. The authors suggested clonal diversity may have been underestimated.

According to the study, the label for this sample's time point signals: about 28 days (+/-7) after the second vaccine dose. AZD1222 recipients given second doses at about 4 weeks or at about 12 weeks were pooled, since spike-specific TCR depth and breadth were not found to differ between the two schedules. The vaccinee samples were drawn from two UK trials, COV001 and COV002, one of which was a single-blind randomized controlled phase 2/3 trial testing AZD1222 (ChAdOx1 nCoV-19) in healthy adults. Trial participant PBMC samples were collected at day 0 and day 28 after the second dose for TCRbeta chain sequencing. The CDR3 regions of human TCRbeta chains were analyzed by immunosequencing. Per the source publication's procedure: TCRs in the repertoires were matched against a reference library of SARS-CoV-2-specific TCRs that had been generated with the MIRA antigen-specificity platform. Breadth was defined as the fraction of unique TCRs that were SARS-CoV-2-associated. Depth was defined as the fraction of total T cells that were SARS-CoV-2-associated. Using the MIRA data, each spike-specific TCR was mapped to the spike region that the TCR reacts to and placed in a CD4 or CD8 class. Log10-transformed breadth and depth values were compared by one-way ANOVA with Sidak's multiple comparisons tests. What TCRdb holds here is the immuneACCESS table cut down to in-frame rearrangements. Part of the clones is not present; checked against another copy, under half of the missing clones reflect an unresolved V gene, and the others are unexplained. V and J calls plus clone size are reproduced from that table; the DNA served to infer D and trimming. The sample records about 120,000 clones, just over 90% of which are singletons. The ten largest clonotypes hold 0.9% to 1.2% of the sample.

V loses 0 bases at its end and J loses 2 bases; junction bases beyond the gene matches: 4. From the germline V gene, CDR1 is SGHRS and CDR2 is YFSETQ. There are 16 amino acids in the CDR3, from cysteine to phenylalanine inclusive. Of the read, only the CDR3 DNA is kept; its 48 bases are in frame from base 1. This material consisted of peripheral blood, taken 28 days after the second AZD1222 dose. Recombination connected TRBV5-1 to TRBJ1-5, and 8 junction bases match TRBD1. The source is an adult who received the AZD1222 COVID-19 vaccine. The CDR3 amino acid sequence is: CASSLDGTGGNQPQHF. The base sequence is TGCGCCAGCAGCTTGGATGGGACAGGCGGCAATCAGCCCCAGCATTTT.